This T cell receptor (beta chain) was documented in a study of lymphopenia after photon versus proton radiotherapy. Sequencing was performed with immunoSEQ multiplex PCR; in TCRdb, only in-frame clones are kept and a portion is missing. The data hold some 55,000 clones, with around 86% observed a single time. In regard to this clone: Its target is not known.

Overall study results and limits: Proton therapy kept repertoires fairly stable, unlike photons, which gained effector/memory cells. Larger post-nadir TCR diversity loss correlated inversely with survival in deceased patients. After the lymphocyte nadir, photon-treated repertoires showed oligoclonal expansion, especially of CD8+ Temra cells. Authors raise, but do not show, better survival with proton therapy.

Sequencing used peripheral blood, obtained from a patient treated with photon-based radiotherapy. The sequence came from a middle-aged man with gastric cancer.

CDR3 nucleotide sequence: TGTGCCAGCAGCGAGGAAGGGGACTATGGCTACACCTTC. This translates into CASSEEGDYGYTF. V is TRBV5-6 and J is TRBJ1-2; weak D call: TRBD1 (5 bases). The CDR3 runs to 13 residues. Per germline, CDR1 SGHDT and CDR2 YYEEEE. V dropped 4 bases and J dropped 3 bases, with 10 bases sitting between them.